Each of the 32 T cell receptor beta chains below was sequenced from the same sample in a study of blood T cell repertoires in COVID-19. The method was immunoSEQ multiplex PCR; TCRdb's version includes in-frame clones alone and lacks a portion of them. The sample yields about 110,000 clones, around 78% seen once. The specimen was peripheral blood. The receptors were gathered from an elderly man with COVID-19, enrolled during active disease.

The chain recombines TRBV9 with TRBJ2-1; possible D gene TRBD2, 6 bases. In germline, CDR1 is SGDLS, CDR2 YYNGEE. Trimming took 0 bases from V and 8 from J, leaving 21 bases between them. The CDR3 extends over 17 amino acids. The DNA for the CDR3 is TGTGCCAGCAGCGTAGGGCCCGACGGCGGGATCCATGATGAGCAGTTCTTC. Translation: CASSVGPDGGIHDEQFF.

The CDR3: CASSSQTGSAKTQYF. CDR3 nucleotides: TGCGCCAGCAGCTCCCAGACAGGGTCGGCAAAGACCCAGTACTTC. The rearrangement links TRBV5-1 to TRBJ2-5; 7 bases fit TRBD1. The germline V gene has CDR1 SGHRS and CDR2 YFSETQ. The CDR3 has 15 amino acids. The J segment lost 6 bases and the V segment lost 3 bases, leaving 11 bases of the junction unmatched.

The chain carries TRBV6-5 and TRBJ2-5; a weak D match, TRBD2 (5 bases). This CDR3 is 15 amino acids long. Trimming pared 6 bases from V and 8 bases from J, leaving 22 bases between. CDR1 MNHEY and CDR2 SVGAGI come from the germline V gene. The CDR3 region is CASSAPGLASRTQYF. CDR3 sequence (DNA): TGTGCCAGCAGCGCCCCCGGACTCGCCTCAAGAACCCAGTACTTC.

This clone was observed a handful of times. The chain employs TRBV6-6 and TRBJ1-1; weak D call: TRBD1 (5 bases). Germline V gene data show CDR1 as MNHNY and CDR2 as SVGAGI (reference sequence). This CDR3 spans 13 amino acids. V was clipped by 2 bases and J by 7 bases, with 11 bases between them. The CDR3 region has the DNA TGTGCCAGCAGTTACACCTCGACAGATGAAGCTTTCTTT. Encoded protein: CASSYTSTDEAFF.

In its sample, this clone was seen once. The genes are TRBV13 and TRBJ1-1; 7 bases match TRBD1. J gave up 1 base and V 5 bases, and 7 bases lay outside the gene matches. Germline V lookup: CDR1 PRHDT, CDR2 FYEKMQ (reference sequence). This CDR3 is built from 15 residues. This CDR3 is CASSPNRGTNTEAFF. The CDR3 coding sequence is TGTGCCAGCAGCCCAAACAGGGGCACGAACACTGAAGCTTTCTTT.

This clone occurred a few times. The CDR3 here is CASSQAGSYEQYF. CDR3 sequence (DNA): TGCGCCAGCAGCCAAGCGGGGTCCTACGAGCAGTACTTC. The chain employs TRBV4-1 and TRBJ2-7, with a weak D call TRBD2 (5 bases). The CDR3 loop spans 13 amino acids. From germline, CDR1 is MGHRA and CDR2 YSYEKL. The germline V and J ends were trimmed by 1 base and 1 base, with 5 bases remaining between them.

The chain carries TRBV7-9 and TRBJ2-1, with unresolved D. Germline-derived CDR1 and CDR2 are SEHNR and FQNEAQ (reference sequence). Trimming shortened V by 5 bases and J by 5 bases, and 16 bases separated the two germline ends. The CDR3 runs 15 residues. The CDR3 nucleotides are TGTGCCAGCAGCCGCCGTGGCAGGCCAAACAATGAGCAGTTCTTC. Translated: CASSRRGRPNNEQFF. Full variable domain (outside the CDR3, taken from reference TRBV7-9 and TRBJ2-1): DTGVSQNPRHKITKRGQNVTFRCDPISEHNRLYWYRQTLGQGPEFLTYFQNEAQLEKSRLLSDRFSAERPKGSFSTLEIQRTEQGDSAMYLCASSRRGRPNNEQFFGPGTRLTVL.

The chain employs TRBV27 and TRBJ1-4; D uncertain. CDR1 is MNHEY and CDR2 is SMNVEV in the germline V gene (reference sequence). Trimming took off 3 bases at V and 8 bases at J, with 13 bases between the two ends. CDR3 length: 14 residues. This CDR3 is CASSLSGRVEKLFF. The CDR3 DNA is TGTGCCAGCAGTTTGTCGGGTCGGGTGGAAAAACTGTTTTTT.

This clone turned up a few times. This chain links TRBV7-8 with TRBJ1-2; the match to TRBD1 covers 7 bases. CDR3 length: 15 residues. Germline lookup yields CDR1 SGHVS and CDR2 FQNEAQ. Trimming removed 1 base from V and 2 bases from J; junction bases left unmatched: 4. CDR3 protein: CASSLVETGNYGYTF. As DNA, the CDR3 is TGTGCCAGCAGCTTAGTGGAGACAGGGAACTATGGCTACACCTTC.

The V call is TRBV2, the J call TRBJ2-7, with 8 bases lining up with TRBD1. CDR3 length equals 13 residues. J was trimmed by 5 bases and V by 4 bases; bases with no gene match: 4. The germline V gene encodes CDR1 SNHLY and CDR2 FYNNEI. The CDR3 coding sequence is TGTGCCAGCAGTGGGACAGGGTTACACGAGCAGTACTTC. This sequence encodes CASSGTGLHEQYF. The full variable domain, completed using reference TRBV2 and TRBJ2-7, is EPEVTQTPSHQVTQMGQEVILRCVPISNHLYFYWYRQILGQKVEFLVSFYNNEISEKSEIFDDQFSVERPDGSNFTLKIRSTKLEDSAMYFCASSGTGLHEQYFGPGTRLTVT.

This CDR3 is CASSITLAGAYEQFF. The CDR3 DNA sequence: TGTGCCAGTAGTATCACCCTAGCGGGAGCGTATGAGCAGTTCTTC. The chain links TRBV19 to TRBJ2-1; 10 nucleotides agree with TRBD2. The germline V gene has CDR1 LNHDA and CDR2 SQIVND (reference sequence). The J segment lost 8 bases and the V segment lost 3 bases, leaving 7 bases of the junction unmatched. This CDR3 contains 15 residues.

V usage is TRBV5-5 and J usage is TRBJ2-7, with D perhaps TRBD2 (5 bases). In germline, CDR1 is SGHKS, CDR2 YYEKEE (reference sequence). Trimming removed 0 bases from V and 3 bases from J, with 13 bases in between. This CDR3 is 15 amino acids long. This CDR3 is CASSLGLAAFYEQYF. The CDR3 DNA follows: TGTGCCAGCAGCTTGGGTCTAGCTGCATTCTACGAGCAGTACTTC.

The chain has TRBV5-4 and TRBJ2-3; the D gene is possibly TRBD1 (6 bases). The ends were cut back, 4 bases at V and 5 bases at J, with 14 bases in the middle. The CDR3 runs 14 residues. Germline V gene data show CDR1 as SGHNT and CDR2 as YYREEE (reference sequence). The CDR3 bases are TGTGCCAGCAGCCCCGGACAAGGGGGAGATACGCAGTATTTT. The encoded protein is CASSPGQGGDTQYF.

V is TRBV19 and J is TRBJ2-2; TRBD1 agrees at 11 bases. Germline values: CDR1 LNHDA, CDR2 SQIVND (reference sequence). The CDR3 runs to 15 residues. V lost 8 bases and J lost 5; bases outside the gene matches: 7. CDR3 in amino acids: CASSDRGRGTGELFF. The CDR3 DNA follows: TGTGCCAGTTCGGACAGGGGGCGCGGGACCGGGGAGCTGTTTTTT.

The chain carries TRBV7-9 and TRBJ1-1; D is ambiguous. With 3 bases removed from V and 1 base from J, the gap between germline ends came to 6 bases. In germline, CDR1 is SEHNR, CDR2 FQNEAQ (reference sequence). CDR3 length equals 13 residues. CDR3 nucleotides: TGTGCCAGCAGCTTTACAGCGAACACTGAAGCTTTCTTT. This gives the protein CASSFTANTEAFF. The whole variable domain, remainder taken from reference TRBV7-9 and TRBJ1-1, is DTGVSQNPRHKITKRGQNVTFRCDPISEHNRLYWYRQTLGQGPEFLTYFQNEAQLEKSRLLSDRFSAERPKGSFSTLEIQRTEQGDSAMYLCASSFTANTEAFFGQGTRLTVV.

The chain carries TRBV6-1 and TRBJ2-2; D remains ambiguous. The CDR3 length is 15 residues. Trimming left V 5 bases short and J 1 base short, with 11 bases between. Germline V gene data show CDR1 as MNHNS and CDR2 as SASEGT. The CDR3 is CASSPISGNTGELFF. The CDR3 nucleotides read TGTGCCAGCAGTCCCATCTCAGGGAACACCGGGGAGCTGTTTTTT.

V usage is TRBV5-1 and J usage is TRBJ2-5, with TRBD1 matching over 7 bases. This CDR3 comprises 15 residues. The V segment lost 7 bases and the J segment 2 bases; nucleotides outside the gene matches: 11. The germline gives CDR1 SGHRS, CDR2 YFSETQ. The CDR3 loop is CASAGTGASQETQYF. The CDR3 nucleotides are TGCGCCAGCGCCGGTACAGGGGCGAGTCAAGAGACCCAGTACTTC.

The chain combines TRBV7-3 with TRBJ2-5, with TRBD2 identical over 8 bases. V lost 5 bases, J lost 3 bases, and 5 bases stayed unmatched. The germline CDR1 and CDR2 sequences are SGHTA and FQGTGA. This CDR3 spans 14 amino acids. CDR3 DNA sequence: TGTGCCAGCAGCCCGAATAGCGGGGAAGAGACCCAGTACTTC. As protein: CASSPNSGEETQYF.

This chain uses TRBV10-1 with TRBJ2-7; 9 bases are a match to TRBD2. Trimming took 7 bases from V and 3 from J; bases not matched to a gene: 10. Per the germline V gene, CDR1 is WNHNN and CDR2 is SYGVQD (reference sequence). There are 15 residues in the CDR3. The CDR3, as DNA: TGCGCCAGCATGATCTTAGCGGGAGTGAACTACGAGCAGTACTTC. It specifies CASMILAGVNYEQYF.

The CDR3 here is CASSQDRGDQPQHF. CDR3 sequence (DNA): TGTGCCAGCAGCCAAGATCGAGGAGATCAGCCCCAGCATTTT. V usage is TRBV3-1 (or the pseudogene TRBV3-2) and J usage is TRBJ1-5; D is ambiguous. Trimming left V 0 bases short and J 5 bases short, with 8 bases between. Germline V gene sequence: CDR1 LGHDT, CDR2 YNNKEL (reference sequence). The CDR3 length is 14 residues.

The count of this clone is one. The CDR3, as DNA: TGTGCCAGCAGCTTAGTGACAGGGTGGTACACCGGGGAGCTGTTTTTT. Amino acids: CASSLVTGWYTGELFF. The chain couples TRBV7-8 to TRBJ2-2, with TRBD1 matching 7 bases. Germline V gives CDR1 SGHVS, CDR2 FQNEAQ. The junction had 5 bases not matched to a gene; V was cut back by 1 base and J by 3 bases. The CDR3 spans 16 residues.

This clone was detected only once. The chain combines TRBV24-1 with TRBJ1-2; D not resolved. Trimming pared 4 bases from V and 1 base from J, leaving 9 bases between. The CDR3 consists of 14 residues. The germline gives CDR1 KGHDR, CDR2 SFDVKD. The CDR3, as DNA: TGTGCCACCAGTGAGGTCGGGAATAACTATGGCTACACCTTC. Amino acids: CATSEVGNNYGYTF.

This clone has a single count. The gene calls are TRBV6-4 and TRBJ1-2, with TRBD1 as a possible D gene (6 bases). Germline-derived CDR1 and CDR2 are MRHNA and SNTAGT. The CDR3 totals 15 residues. V was pared by 0 bases and J by 8 bases, with 16 bases between. Here the CDR3 DNA reads TGTGCCAGCAGTGACTCATTGGGGGCTCCGGGGGGCTACACCTTC. This translates into CASSDSLGAPGGYTF.

This chain links TRBV4-1 with TRBJ2-5; TRBD2 agrees at 11 bases. Germline CDR1 MGHRA, CDR2 YSYEKL. The CDR3 sequence is 17 residues long. V was pared by 0 bases and J by 5 bases, with 8 bases of the junction left unmatched. CDR3 nucleotide sequence: TGCGCCAGCAGCCAAGAGGTAGCGGGAGGGCAGGTGGAGACCCAGTACTTC. Protein product: CASSQEVAGGQVETQYF.

J is TRBJ1-2 and V is TRBV20-1; tentative D call: TRBD1 (5 bases). CDR3 size: 16 residues. Trimming removed 3 bases at V and 4 bases at J, with 21 bases between. Looked up from germline, CDR1 is DFQATT and CDR2 is SNEGSKA (reference sequence). CDR3 bases: TGCAGTGCTAGTTCGGGGGGTCAGAGGGTCCTCTATGGCTACACCTTC. As protein: CSASSGGQRVLYGYTF.

This chain joins TRBV5-8 and TRBJ1-5, with 8 positions matching TRBD1. J lost 10 bases, V lost 4 bases, and 13 bases had no gene match. CDR1 is SGHTS, CDR2 YDEGEE, per germline. This CDR3 is 15 amino acids long. The CDR3 sequence: CASSPGGGQASPQHF. The DNA of the CDR3 is TGTGCCAGCAGCCCCGGAGGGGGACAGGCCTCCCCCCAGCATTTT.

The chain uses TRBV7-6 and TRBJ2-7; TRBD1 agrees at 7 bases. V trimming: 2 bases; J trimming: 5 bases; junction bases outside the gene matches: 15. CDR1 is SGHVS, CDR2 FNYEAQ, per germline. CDR3 size: 17 residues. This CDR3 is CASSLLLPGQWYNEQYF. The CDR3 DNA reads TGTGCCAGCAGCTTACTCCTACCGGGACAGTGGTATAACGAGCAGTACTTC.

The V gene is TRBV27, the J gene TRBJ2-1; 11 positions agree with TRBD1. The CDR3 runs to 14 residues. V was clipped by 5 bases and J by 8 bases; unmatched bases: 5. Germline V gene data show CDR1 as MNHEY and CDR2 as SMNVEV (reference sequence). CDR3 loop: CASSPRTGGYEQFF. The CDR3 DNA is TGTGCCAGCAGTCCGAGGACAGGGGGCTATGAGCAGTTCTTC.

The chain recombines TRBV2 with TRBJ2-5; 8 bases match TRBD2. The length of the CDR3 is 16 residues. With V trimmed by 6 bases and J by 5 bases, 14 bases remained unmatched. Germline lookup yields CDR1 SNHLY and CDR2 FYNNEI. The DNA for the CDR3 is TGTGCCAGCAGCGACGGGGGGAGCGGGAGCACCGAGACCCAGTACTTC. Translated, it gives CASSDGGSGSTETQYF. Drawing the rest from reference TRBV2 and TRBJ2-5, the complete variable domain is EPEVTQTPSHQVTQMGQEVILRCVPISNHLYFYWYRQILGQKVEFLVSFYNNEISEKSEIFDDQFSVERPDGSNFTLKIRSTKLEDSAMYFCASSDGGSGSTETQYFGPGTRLLVL.

On this clone: Different DNA sequences within this sample yield the same CDR3. The CDR3 DNA is TGTGCCAGCCTGGGACAGGGGAACACCGGGGAGCTGTTTTTT. Translated: CASLGQGNTGELFF. The J gene is TRBJ2-2, the V gene TRBV25-1, with 9 bases aligning to TRBD1. Germline-derived CDR1 and CDR2 are MGHDK and SYGVNS. The ends lost 8 bases at V and 1 base at J; junction bases unmatched: 2. This CDR3 is built from 14 residues. Supplemented by reference TRBV25-1 and TRBJ2-2, the full variable domain reads EADIYQTPRYLVIGTGKKITLECSQTMGHDKMYWYQQDPGMELHLIHYSYGVNSTEKGDLSSESTVSRIRTEHFPLTLESARPSHTSQYLCASLGQGNTGELFFGEGSRLTVL.

The V gene is TRBV27, the J gene TRBJ2-7, with 7 bases identical to TRBD2. The CDR3 runs to 13 residues. Trimming took 3 bases from V and 4 from J; bases not matched to a gene: 3. The V gene's germline CDR1 is MNHEY and CDR2 SMNVEV (reference sequence). This CDR3 reads CASSLGEGYEQYF. CDR3 DNA sequence: TGTGCCAGCAGTTTGGGGGAGGGTTACGAGCAGTACTTC.

CDR3 sequence reads: CASSQGGASGNTDTQYF. The CDR3 bases are TGTGCCAGCAGCCAGGGGGGGGCTAGCGGGAACACAGATACGCAGTATTTT. J is TRBJ2-3 and V is TRBV21-1; the table's D call TRBD2 went unverified against the DNA. TRBV21-1 is tagged as a pseudogene. CDR3 length: 17 amino acids.